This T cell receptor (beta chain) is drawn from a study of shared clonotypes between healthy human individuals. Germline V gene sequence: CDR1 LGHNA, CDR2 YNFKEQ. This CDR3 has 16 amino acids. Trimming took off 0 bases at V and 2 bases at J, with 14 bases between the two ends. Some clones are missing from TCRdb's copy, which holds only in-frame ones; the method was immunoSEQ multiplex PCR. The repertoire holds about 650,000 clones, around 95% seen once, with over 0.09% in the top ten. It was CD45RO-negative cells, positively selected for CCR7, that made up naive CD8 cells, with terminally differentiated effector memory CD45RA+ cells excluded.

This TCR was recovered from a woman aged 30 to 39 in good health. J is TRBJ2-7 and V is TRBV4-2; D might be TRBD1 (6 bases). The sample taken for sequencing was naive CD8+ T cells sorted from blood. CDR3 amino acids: CASSQDVQGRPYEQYF. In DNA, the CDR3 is TGTGCCAGCAGCCAAGATGTCCAGGGGAGACCCTACGAGCAGTACTTC.